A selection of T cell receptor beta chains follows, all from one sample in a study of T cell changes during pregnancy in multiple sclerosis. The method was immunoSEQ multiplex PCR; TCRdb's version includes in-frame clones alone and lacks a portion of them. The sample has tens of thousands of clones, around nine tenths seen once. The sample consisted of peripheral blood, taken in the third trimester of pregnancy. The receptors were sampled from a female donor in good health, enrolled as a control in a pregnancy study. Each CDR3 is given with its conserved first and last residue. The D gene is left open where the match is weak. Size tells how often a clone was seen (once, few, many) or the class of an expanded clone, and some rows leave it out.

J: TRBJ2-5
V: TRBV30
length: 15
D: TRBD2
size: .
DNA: TGTGCCTGGTCGCTAGCGGGGGGCTTCCAAGAGACCCAGTACTTC
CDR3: CAWSLAGGFQETQYF

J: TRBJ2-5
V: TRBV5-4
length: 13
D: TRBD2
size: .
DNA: TGTGCCAGCAGCCCGGGGGGGGGAGAGACCCAGTACTTC
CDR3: CASSPGGGETQYF

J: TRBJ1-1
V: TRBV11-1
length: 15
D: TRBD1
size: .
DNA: TGTGCCAGCAGCTTAGTACAGGGGAGAGGCGCTGAAGCTTTCTTT
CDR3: CASSLVQGRGAEAFF

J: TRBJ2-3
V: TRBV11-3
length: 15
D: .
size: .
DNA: TGTGCCAGCAGCCCATATGACAGGCGCACAGATACGCAGTATTTT
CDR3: CASSPYDRRTDTQYF

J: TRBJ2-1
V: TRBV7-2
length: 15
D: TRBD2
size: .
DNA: TGTGCCAGCAGCTTAAGCGGGGGTTCCTACAATGAGCAGTTCTTC
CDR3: CASSLSGGSYNEQFF

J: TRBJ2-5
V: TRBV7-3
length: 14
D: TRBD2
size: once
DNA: TGTGCCAGCAGTTTAGGACTAGGACAAGAGACCCAGTACTTC
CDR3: CASSLGLGQETQYF

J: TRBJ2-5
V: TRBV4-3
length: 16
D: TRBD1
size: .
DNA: TGCGCCAGCAGCCAAGGAGGTCGGGACAGGGTAGAGACCCAGTACTTC
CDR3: CASSQGGRDRVETQYF

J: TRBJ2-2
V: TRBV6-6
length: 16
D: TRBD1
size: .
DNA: TGTGCCAGCAATAGGGACCTGGACAGGGGCACCGGGGAGCTGTTTTTT
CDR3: CASNRDLDRGTGELFF

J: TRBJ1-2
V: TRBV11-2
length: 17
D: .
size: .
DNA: TGTGCCAGCAGCTCCTCCCGGGACTCAGGACGTAACTATGGCTACACCTTC
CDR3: CASSSSRDSGRNYGYTF

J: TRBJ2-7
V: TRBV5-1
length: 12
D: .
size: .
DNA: TGCGCCAGCAGCGCAGGACTTCACGAGCAGTACTTC
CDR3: CASSAGLHEQYF

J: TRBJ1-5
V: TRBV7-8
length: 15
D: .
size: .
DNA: TGTGCCAGCAGCTTAGTTGTCAGGGATAATCAGCCCCAGCATTTT
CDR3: CASSLVVRDNQPQHF

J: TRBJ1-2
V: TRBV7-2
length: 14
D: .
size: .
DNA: TGTGCCAGCAGCTTAGCGACCAGGCTCTATGGCTACACCTTC
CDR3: CASSLATRLYGYTF

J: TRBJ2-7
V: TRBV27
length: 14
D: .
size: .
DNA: TGTGCCAGTTGGGCGGCAGCTGTCGGGAACGAGCAGTACTTC
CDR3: CASWAAAVGNEQYF

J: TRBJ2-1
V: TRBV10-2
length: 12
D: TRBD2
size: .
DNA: TGCGCCTGCGCGGGAGTGGACAATGAGCAGTTCTTC
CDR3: CACAGVDNEQFF

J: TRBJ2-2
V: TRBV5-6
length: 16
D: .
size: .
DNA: TGTGCCAGCAGCTCCACCCAAGACACGAACACCGGGGAGCTGTTTTTT
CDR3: CASSSTQDTNTGELFF

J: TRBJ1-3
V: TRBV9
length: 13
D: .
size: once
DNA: TGTGCCAGCAGCTCGTCGCTAGGAAACACCATATATTTT
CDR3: CASSSSLGNTIYF

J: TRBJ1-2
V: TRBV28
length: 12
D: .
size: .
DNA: TGTGCCAGCAGTTTGTCGGGGGTTGGCTACACCTTC
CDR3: CASSLSGVGYTF

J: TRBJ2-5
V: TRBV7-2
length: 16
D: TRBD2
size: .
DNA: TGTGCCAGCAGCTCTTCGTTGGGACTAAGTCAAGAGACCCAGTACTTC
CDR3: CASSSSLGLSQETQYF

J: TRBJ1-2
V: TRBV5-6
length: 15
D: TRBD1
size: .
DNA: TGTGCCAGCAGCTTGGACAGGGGGTACAACTATGGCTACACCTTC
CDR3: CASSLDRGYNYGYTF

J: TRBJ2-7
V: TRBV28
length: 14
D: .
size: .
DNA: TGTGCCAGCAGTGAACCTAGGGGGACCTACGAGCAGTACTTC
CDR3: CASSEPRGTYEQYF

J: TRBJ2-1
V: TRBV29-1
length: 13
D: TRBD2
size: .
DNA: TGCAGTTCCGCGACTAGCGGACACAATGAGCAGTTCTTC
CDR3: CSSATSGHNEQFF

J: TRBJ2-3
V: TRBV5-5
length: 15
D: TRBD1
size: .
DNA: TGTGCCAGCAGCTTGGTGGGACAGGGCACAGATACGCAGTATTTT
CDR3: CASSLVGQGTDTQYF

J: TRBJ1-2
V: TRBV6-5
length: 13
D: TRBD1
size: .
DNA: TGTGCCAGCAGTGGGGGACAGAGTAGGGGCTACACCTTC
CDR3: CASSGGQSRGYTF

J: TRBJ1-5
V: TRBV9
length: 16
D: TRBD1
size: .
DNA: TGTGCCAGCAGCCCTGGGTGGGACAGGGGCAATCAGCCCCAGCATTTT
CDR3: CASSPGWDRGNQPQHF

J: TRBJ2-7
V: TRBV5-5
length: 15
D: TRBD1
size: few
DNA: TGTGCCAGCAGCTTTCCGGGACAGGGGATCAACGAGCAGTACTTC
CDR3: CASSFPGQGINEQYF

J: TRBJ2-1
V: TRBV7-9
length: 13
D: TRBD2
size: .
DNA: TGTGCCAGCAGCACGCTCAGCGGGGGTGAGCAGTTCTTC
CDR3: CASSTLSGGEQFF

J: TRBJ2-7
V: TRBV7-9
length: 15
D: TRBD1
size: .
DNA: TGTGCCAGCAGCCAAACAGGGGCGCACTCCTACGAGCAGTACTTC
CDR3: CASSQTGAHSYEQYF

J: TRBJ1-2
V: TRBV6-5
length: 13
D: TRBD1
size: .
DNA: TGTGCCAGCAGAAGGACAGGGGTTGATGGCTACACCTTC
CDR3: CASRRTGVDGYTF

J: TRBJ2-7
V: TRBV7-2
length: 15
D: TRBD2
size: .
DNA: TGTGCCAGCAGCCTCGTGGAGGCGGGAGGCTACGAGCAGTACTTC
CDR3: CASSLVEAGGYEQYF

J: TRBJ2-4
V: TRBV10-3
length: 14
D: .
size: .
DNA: TGTGCCATCCGACATGGCTTGGACAAAAACATTCAGTACTTC
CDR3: CAIRHGLDKNIQYF

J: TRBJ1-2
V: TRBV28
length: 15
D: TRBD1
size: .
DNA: TGTGCCAGCAGGGACAGGGGGCGCTTAGACTATGGCTACACCTTC
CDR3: CASRDRGRLDYGYTF

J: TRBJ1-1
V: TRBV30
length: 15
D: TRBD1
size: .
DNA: TGTGCCTGCGGACAGGGGGGATTACCGAACACTGAAGCTTTCTTT
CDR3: CACGQGGLPNTEAFF

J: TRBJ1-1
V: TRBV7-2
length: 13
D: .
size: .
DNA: TGTGCCAGCTCCCAGGGCATGAACACTGAAGCTTTCTTT
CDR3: CASSQGMNTEAFF

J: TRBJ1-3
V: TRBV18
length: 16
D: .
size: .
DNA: TGTGCCAGCTCACCCTCTGTGGCCCGCTCTGGAAACACCATATATTTT
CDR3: CASSPSVARSGNTIYF

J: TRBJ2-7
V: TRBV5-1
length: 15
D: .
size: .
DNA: TGCGCCAGCACGGCCCCCGGGACTGACACCTACGAGCAGTACTTC
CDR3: CASTAPGTDTYEQYF

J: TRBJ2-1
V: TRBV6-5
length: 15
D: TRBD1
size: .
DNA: TGTGCCAGCAGCAAGACAGGGGAGGTTTACAATGAGCAGTTCTTC
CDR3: CASSKTGEVYNEQFF

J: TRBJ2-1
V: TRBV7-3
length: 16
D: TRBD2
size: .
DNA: TGTGCCAGCAGCTACCTAGCGGGGAGCTCCTACAATGAGCAGTTCTTC
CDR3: CASSYLAGSSYNEQFF

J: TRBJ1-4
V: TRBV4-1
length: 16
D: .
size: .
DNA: TGCGCCAGCAGCCAAGATCGAAGGGGCTTGGGAGGAAAACTGTTTTTT
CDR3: CASSQDRRGLGGKLFF

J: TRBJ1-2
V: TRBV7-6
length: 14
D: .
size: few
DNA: TGTGCCAGCAGCCCCCGTGGAGGCAACTATGGCTACACCTTC
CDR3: CASSPRGGNYGYTF

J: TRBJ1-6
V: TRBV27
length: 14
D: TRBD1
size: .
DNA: TGTGCCAGCAGGCGGACAGGCCTTAATTCACCCCTCCACTTT
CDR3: CASRRTGLNSPLHF